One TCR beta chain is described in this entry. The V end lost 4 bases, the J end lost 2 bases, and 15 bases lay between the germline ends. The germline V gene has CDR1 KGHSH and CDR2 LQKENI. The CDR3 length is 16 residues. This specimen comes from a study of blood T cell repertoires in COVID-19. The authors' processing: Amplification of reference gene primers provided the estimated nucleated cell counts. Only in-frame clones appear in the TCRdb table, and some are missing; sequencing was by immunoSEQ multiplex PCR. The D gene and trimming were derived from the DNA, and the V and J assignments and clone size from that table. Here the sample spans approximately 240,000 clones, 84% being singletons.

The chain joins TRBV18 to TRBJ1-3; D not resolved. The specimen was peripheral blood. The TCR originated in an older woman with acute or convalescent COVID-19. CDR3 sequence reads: CASSRGRGGAGNTIYF. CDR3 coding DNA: TGTGCCAGCTCACGCGGCCGGGGAGGAGCTGGAAACACCATATATTTT. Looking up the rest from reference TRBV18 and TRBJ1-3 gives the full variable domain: NAGVMQNPRHLVRRRGQEARLRCSPMKGHSHVYWYRQLPEEGLKFMVYLQKENIIDESGMPKERFSAEFPKEGPSILRIQQVVRGDSAAYFCASSRGRGGAGNTIYFGEGSWLTVV.